Sequencing of this T cell receptor beta chain was carried out in a study of T-cell memory formation after mild COVID-19 (dated by TCRdb to the early 2020s). Study-level background: TCR sequence clusters from the two donors were largely donor specific. T-cell clones expanding and contracting after mild COVID-19 in a couple of donors were tracked by longitudinal TCRalpha and TCRbeta repertoire sequencing. Two young, previously healthy adult volunteers made up the cohort, one male and one female. Paper-wide results and their limitations: The second-wave clones that peaked on day 37 were not confirmed to be SARS-CoV-2 specific. The study included only a couple of mild cases, and larger cohorts that include severe cases with pre-infection samples were judged to be necessary. Some responding clones were found in pre-infection memory, which suggests that pre-existing cross-reactive memory T cells took part in the SARS-CoV-2 response. Contracting CD4+ clones appeared mostly in the CM and EM memory subsets, whereas CD8+ clones were enriched in EMRA. From day 15 to 85, contracting clones showed balanced CD4/CD8 phenotypes, whereas a second wave of clones that expanded from day 15 to 37 leaned towards CD4+.

Comments on this clonotype: The antigen this receptor binds is unknown. Base qualities are not provided; no much larger clone lies one nucleotide away.

PBMCs were isolated by Ficoll-Paque density gradient centrifugation. The instrument given in TCRdb is Illumina NovaSeq 6000. TCRalpha and TCRbeta cDNA libraries were built by 5'RACE with constant-segment primers, adding sample barcodes and unique molecular identifiers. RNA was extracted from every sample with Trizol reagent. Library amplification was performed in two PCR steps, and a second sample barcode and Illumina TruSeq adapters were introduced in the second step. The libraries were sequenced on an Illumina NovaSeq using 2 x 150 bp paired-end reads. From the authors' description of their analysis: With migec v1.2.7, reads were demultiplexed and then collapsed into UMI-guided consensus sequences. Using mixcr v2.1.11, UMI consensuses were aligned to TRA and TRB V and J templates and then assembled into clonotypes. Clonotypes were classified as expanded or contracted when called significant by both edgeR and NoisET, with noise models trained on biological replicates. For edgeR calls, a false discovery rate-adjusted p below 0.01 and a log2 fold-change threshold of 1 were applied. As an exploratory analysis of dynamics, max-normalized trajectories of the 1000 most abundant clonotypes were examined with PCA combined with hierarchical clustering. Each responding clone was given a CD4 or CD8 phenotype based on the CD4+ and CD8+ repertoires, which had been sequenced separately. TCRdb trimmed public reads at Q25 via fastp, called clones via MiXCR and kept in-frame beta chains. Each CDR3 protein appears once, grouped with its most common genes and DNA. What appears here as the V and J calls and clone size reflects TCRdb's work, not the paper's. In this sample the table shows 90,000 to 130,000 distinct CDR3 sequences, roughly a sixth of which occur a single time. Roughly 6% of the sample is held by the ten biggest clonotypes.

Via the germline V gene (reference sequence), CDR1 is DFQATT and CDR2 SNEGSKA. V drops 3 bases and J drops 6 bases, leaving 7 bases in between. The CDR3 holds 11 amino acids from the cysteine to the phenylalanine. CDR3 DNA is the only sequence kept; it has 33 bases, read in frame from the first base. The clonotype comes from a man aged 18 to 35 who had mild COVID-19 (a few samples of this study predate the infection). The sample titles of this study are shuffled in the database, so cell type and time point are left out; the donor was told from shared clones. Material for sequencing was PBMCs or a T cell subset sorted from them (not recorded which). Recombination connected TRBV20-1 to TRBJ2-3, with the D gene call left open. The CDR3 protein sequence reads: CSARAADTQYF. In nucleotides, the sequence is TGCAGTGCTAGGGCAGCCGATACGCAGTATTTT.